The rows below give T cell receptor beta chains drawn from one sample of a study of cytomegalovirus exposure and HLA in healthy donors. This table comes from immunoSEQ multiplex PCR, and its TCRdb copy is limited to in-frame clones, with some not included. The profile shows under 200,000 clones, around 80% of them singletons. The sequenced sample was PBMCs. The receptors here all came from a human donor in good health. Each CDR3 is given with its conserved first and last residue. D genes are given only for firm matches. Part of the rows lack a size; the others show once, few, many or a class for expanded clones.

j_gene	abundance	d_gene	v_gene	CDR3aa	CDR3nt
TRBJ1-1	NA	NA	TRBV7-2	CASSLLGEGNTEAFF	TGTGCCAGCAGCTTGCTAGGGGAGGGGAACACTGAAGCTTTCTTT
TRBJ1-2	NA	TRBD1	TRBV2	CASTRTAGTGGGYTF	TGTGCCAGCACTCGAACCGCCGGGACAGGGGGCGGCTACACCTTC
TRBJ2-5	NA	NA	TRBV5-6	CASSSDIRETQYF	TGTGCCAGCAGCTCAGACATTAGAGAGACCCAGTACTTC
TRBJ2-7	NA	TRBD1	TRBV18	CASSPGQENYEQYF	TGTGCCAGCTCACCAGGACAGGAAAACTACGAGCAGTACTTC
TRBJ2-1	few	NA	TRBV29-1	CSVATPRHYNEQFF	TGCAGCGTTGCCACCCCCAGGCACTACAATGAGCAGTTCTTC
TRBJ1-1	NA	NA	TRBV5-1	CASSLRDANTEAFF	TGCGCCAGCAGCCTGCGGGACGCAAACACTGAAGCTTTCTTT
TRBJ2-3	NA	NA	TRBV4-3	CASSQVGSSTDTQYF	TGCGCCAGCAGCCAAGTAGGGAGCAGCACAGATACGCAGTATTTT
TRBJ2-7	NA	NA	TRBV4-1	CASSQEAEFYEQYF	TGCGCCAGCAGCCAAGAGGCGGAGTTCTACGAGCAGTACTTC
TRBJ2-1	NA	NA	TRBV14	CASSQRIKSGDYNEQFF	TGTGCCAGCAGCCAACGAATAAAGTCAGGGGACTACAATGAGCAGTTCTTC
TRBJ1-1	NA	TRBD1	TRBV19	CASSVGTGHTEAFF	TGTGCCAGTAGTGTTGGGACAGGGCACACTGAAGCTTTCTTT
TRBJ2-7	NA	NA	TRBV7-6	CASSERSGVISYEQYF	TGTGCCAGCAGCGAAAGGTCAGGGGTTATCTCCTACGAGCAGTACTTC
TRBJ1-3	NA	NA	TRBV6-6	CASEGAGNTIYF	TGTGCCAGCGAGGGGGCTGGAAACACCATATATTTT
TRBJ2-2	NA	TRBD1	TRBV5-1	CASGPPGQGRTGELFF	TGCGCCAGCGGCCCACCGGGACAGGGTCGCACCGGGGAGCTGTTTTTT
TRBJ2-7	NA	TRBD1	TRBV19	CASSIRTGESYEQYF	TGTGCCAGTAGTATTAGGACAGGGGAATCATACGAGCAGTACTTC
TRBJ1-2	NA	NA	TRBV5-1	CASRSTGQMKGYTF	TGCGCCAGCAGATCGACCGGACAAATGAAAGGCTACACCTTC
TRBJ2-1	NA	NA	TRBV7-2	CASSYMRDGEQFF	TGTGCCAGCAGCTACATGCGGGACGGAGAGCAGTTCTTC
TRBJ1-5	NA	NA	TRBV7-2	CASSPAGWVDNPPQHF	TGTGCCAGCAGCCCGGCGGGATGGGTGGATAATCCGCCCCAGCATTTT
TRBJ2-7	NA	TRBD2	TRBV11-3	CASSSPLPSGGPPEQYF	TGTGCCAGCAGCTCCCCATTACCTAGCGGGGGGCCCCCCGAGCAGTACTTC
TRBJ2-2	NA	NA	TRBV9	CASSTGKLDTGELFF	TGTGCCAGCAGCACAGGGAAGTTGGACACCGGGGAGCTGTTTTTT
TRBJ2-2	NA	TRBD1	TRBV7-2	CASSKQQGANTGELFF	TGTGCCAGCAGCAAGCAACAGGGGGCGAACACCGGGGAGCTGTTTTTT
TRBJ2-2	NA	NA	TRBV19	CASVSSGGASTGELFF	TGTGCCAGTGTTAGTAGCGGAGGGGCGAGCACCGGGGAGCTGTTTTTT
TRBJ2-2	NA	NA	TRBV7-9	CASSLRQDTGELFF	TGTGCCAGCAGCTTACGACAGGACACCGGGGAGCTGTTTTTT
TRBJ1-2	NA	NA	TRBV6-6	CASSPSSGYTF	TGTGCCAGCAGCCCCTCCAGTGGCTACACCTTC
TRBJ2-2	NA	NA	TRBV9	CASRRGGTTGELFF	TGTGCCAGCAGAAGAGGGGGTACCACCGGGGAGCTGTTTTTT
TRBJ2-1	NA	TRBD1	TRBV4-1	CASSPDPTGTEYNEQFF	TGCGCCAGCAGCCCCGACCCTACCGGGACAGAATACAATGAGCAGTTCTTC
TRBJ2-7	NA	TRBD1	TRBV19	CASSQGTGAVKHYEQYF	TGTGCCAGTAGTCAGGGGACAGGGGCGGTTAAACACTACGAGCAGTACTTC